A single sample is the source of the 21 T cell receptor beta chains below, sequenced in a study of T-cell memory formation after mild COVID-19. TCRdb analysed the 5' RACE reads with MiXCR anew, one entry per CDR3 protein. The sample has 150,000 or so distinct CDR3 sequences; about 15% are singletons. Sequencing input: PBMCs or a T cell subset sorted from them (not recorded which). Receptors originate from an adult woman who had mild COVID-19 (a few samples of this study predate the infection). Cell type and time point are not known.

In its sample, this clonotype was seen many times. This chain joins TRBV12-3 or TRBV12-4 and TRBJ2-1; 9 bases fit TRBD2. The CDR3 is 14 amino acids. V lost 3 bases to trimming and J lost 9 bases; unmatched junction nucleotides: 6. The CDR3 nucleotides are TGTGCCAGCAGTTTGGCGGGAGGGCGAGGTGAGCAGTTCTTC. Protein product: CASSLAGGRGEQFF.

This clonotype showed up just a few times. The rearrangement uses TRBV7-9 and TRBJ2-7; 7 nucleotides match TRBD1. CDR1 is SEHNR, CDR2 FQNEAQ, per germline (reference sequence). The CDR3 contains 15 residues. The J segment lost 2 bases and the V segment lost 5 bases, leaving 9 bases of the junction unmatched. The CDR3 DNA sequence: TGTGCCAGCAGCGCACTCGACAGGGACACCTACGAGCAGTACTTC. It translates to CASSALDRDTYEQYF.

This clonotype was observed a handful of times. The chain has TRBV5-1 and TRBJ2-3; D not certain. The V gene's germline CDR1 is SGHRS and CDR2 YFSETQ. V was clipped by 0 bases and J by 5 bases, with 7 bases between them. The CDR3 covers 13 residues. CDR3 loop: CASSLARKDTQYF. The CDR3 nucleotides are TGCGCCAGCAGCTTGGCCCGGAAAGATACGCAGTATTTT.

This sequence joins TRBV7-2 and TRBJ1-6; possible D gene TRBD1, 6 bases. Germline CDR1 SGHTA, CDR2 FQGNSA. With 1 base removed from V and 6 bases from J, the gap between germline ends came to 7 bases. The CDR3 is made up of 14 amino acids. CDR3 loop: CASSLGTANSPLHF. Written as DNA, the CDR3 is TGTGCCAGCAGCTTAGGGACAGCTAATTCACCCCTCCACTTT. Using reference TRBV7-2 and TRBJ1-6 for the parts outside the CDR3, the full variable domain is GAGVSQSPSNKVTEKGKDVELRCDPISGHTALYWYRQSLGQGLEFLIYFQGNSAPDKSGLPSDRFSAERTGGSVSTLTIQRTQQEDSAVYLCASSLGTANSPLHFGNGTRLTVT.

This rearrangement joins TRBV12-3 or TRBV12-4 to TRBJ2-7, with D possibly matching TRBD2 (5 bases). This CDR3 region has 14 residues. Trimming shortened V by 5 bases and J by 0 bases, and 11 bases separated the two germline ends. CDR3 sequence (DNA): TGTGCCAGCAGTGGCGGGCCGAGCTCCTACGAGCAGTACTTC. It is translated as CASSGGPSSYEQYF.

The chain recombines TRBV12-3 or TRBV12-4 with TRBJ2-7; 8 nucleotides line up with TRBD2. Losses at the gene ends were 7 bases for V and 3 bases for J; bases not matched to a gene: 5. The length of the CDR3 is 13 residues. CDR3 DNA sequence: TGTGCCAGCACCCCGGGGGGGGGCTACGAGCAGTACTTC. Translated: CASTPGGGYEQYF.

This chain joins TRBV4-1 and TRBJ2-1; TRBD1 might be the D (5 bases). This CDR3 is 17 amino acids long. CDR1 MGHRA and CDR2 YSYEKL come from the germline V gene. The V end lost 4 bases, the J end lost 4 bases, and 20 bases lay between the germline ends. The CDR3 nucleotides read TGCGCCAGCAGCCCCCTAGGTAGGGGTCCGAAGTACAATGAGCAGTTCTTC. Protein sequence: CASSPLGRGPKYNEQFF.

J is TRBJ2-1 and V is TRBV19, with TRBD2 matching 7 bases. J lost 10 bases, V lost 3 bases, and 6 bases had no gene match. CDR1 is LNHDA and CDR2 is SQIVND in the germline V gene (reference sequence). The CDR3 loop spans 13 amino acids. Here the CDR3 DNA reads TGTGCCAGTAGTATCGGACTAGTTTCGGAGCAGTTCTTC. This sequence encodes CASSIGLVSEQFF. Full variable domain (remainder filled in from reference TRBV19 and TRBJ2-1): DGGITQSPKYLFRKEGQNVTLSCEQNLNHDAMYWYRQDPGQGLRLIYYSQIVNDFQKGDIAEGYSVSREKKESFPLTVTSAQKNPTAFYLCASSIGLVSEQFFGPGTRLTVL.

This clonotype was observed a few times. The V gene is TRBV7-8, the J gene TRBJ2-4; D call uncertain. Germline loops: CDR1 SGHVS, CDR2 FQNEAQ. V lost 0 bases and J 3 bases, leaving 12 bases between the germline ends. This CDR3 contains 16 residues. The CDR3 region has the DNA TGTGCCAGCAGCTTAGCGGAGCCAGCGATCAAAAACATTCAGTACTTC. Translating it yields CASSLAEPAIKNIQYF.

A few counts support this clonotype. The J gene is TRBJ2-2, the V gene TRBV2, with a possible D match to TRBD2 (5 bases). Germline values: CDR1 SNHLY, CDR2 FYNNEI. CDR3 size: 17 residues. The V end lost 6 bases, the J end lost 0 bases, and 17 bases lay between the germline ends. The CDR3 DNA reads TGTGCCAGCAGCGAAACGGGTGTTAGCGCGAACACCGGGGAGCTGTTTTTT. Protein sequence: CASSETGVSANTGELFF.

This clonotype was observed at least ten times. The chain has TRBV11-2 and TRBJ2-7; D possibly corresponds to TRBD1 (6 bases). The V end was cut by 7 bases, the J end by 3 bases, with 16 bases between. CDR1 is SGHAT, CDR2 FQNNGV, per germline. The CDR3 runs 14 residues. CDR3 nucleotide sequence: TGTGCCAGCACCCTCGGACAGAAGATCTACGAGCAGTACTTC. Protein: CASTLGQKIYEQYF.

A few counts support this clonotype. The chain combines TRBV6-1 with TRBJ2-5, with D unresolved. Germline V lookup: CDR1 MNHNS, CDR2 SASEGT. This CDR3 region has 15 residues. V dropped 6 bases and J dropped 5 bases, with 19 bases sitting between them. The CDR3 region has the DNA TGTGCCAGCAGGCTAGGACCCACGGTTAGGGAGACCCAGTACTTC. As protein: CASRLGPTVRETQYF.

The rearrangement links TRBV4-2 to TRBJ2-6; TRBD1 is a possible D gene (5 bases). The V gene lost 2 bases and the J gene lost 0 bases, with 11 bases spanning the gap. The CDR3 runs 17 residues. The V gene's germline CDR1 is LGHNA and CDR2 YNFKEQ. The CDR3 protein is CASSQQGSGSGANVLTF. CDR3 bases: TGTGCCAGCAGCCAACAGGGATCCGGCTCTGGGGCCAACGTCCTGACTTTC.

CDR3 coding DNA: TGTGCCAGCAGTTACGTTGTCATTGGGGAGAACACTGAAGCTTTCTTT. It is translated as CASSYVVIGENTEAFF. The V call is TRBV6-6, the J call TRBJ1-1; D ambiguous. Trimming pared 2 bases from V and 1 base from J, leaving 14 bases between. Germline CDR1 reads MNHNY; CDR2 reads SVGAGI (reference sequence). There are 16 residues in the CDR3.

This clonotype was recorded at least ten times. This chain uses TRBV27 with TRBJ2-2; the D is unclear. The V gene lost 3 bases and the J gene lost 1 base, with 3 bases spanning the gap. Looked up from germline, CDR1 is MNHEY and CDR2 is SMNVEV (reference sequence). The CDR3 spans 13 residues. CDR3 sequence reads: CASSFQNTGELFF. In nucleotides, the CDR3 is TGTGCCAGCAGTTTTCAGAACACCGGGGAGCTGTTTTTT.

The table lists this clonotype with many counts. CDR3 in amino acids: CASSWGTAFEGQYF. DNA for the CDR3: TGCGCCAGCAGCTGGGGGACAGCGTTTGAGGGGCAGTACTTC. The rearrangement joins TRBV5-1 to TRBJ2-7; TRBD1 aligns across 7 bases. There are 14 residues in the CDR3. The germline V gene has CDR1 SGHRS and CDR2 YFSETQ. Germline trimming cut 3 bases from V and 9 bases from J; bases unmatched to any gene: 12.

The genes are TRBV24-1 and TRBJ2-5; tentative D call: TRBD1 (6 bases). Germline V CDR1 and CDR2: KGHDR, SFDVKD. CDR3 length: 17 amino acids. V was cut by 2 bases and J by 0 bases, with 15 bases left in between. DNA of the CDR3: TGTGCCACCAGTGATTGGATCCAGGGGCGAGACCAAGAGACCCAGTACTTC. It encodes CATSDWIQGRDQETQYF.

In this sample, this clonotype turned up a few times. The J gene is TRBJ2-2, the V gene TRBV5-1; 12 bases match TRBD2. Germline CDR1 reads SGHRS; CDR2 reads YFSETQ. The CDR3 sequence is 19 residues long. V was pared by 2 bases and J by 0 bases, with 8 bases of the junction left unmatched. Here the CDR3 reads CASSLAPSGRATNTGELFF. DNA for the CDR3: TGCGCCAGCAGCTTAGCCCCTAGCGGGAGGGCCACGAACACCGGGGAGCTGTTTTTT.

In its sample, this clonotype was seen a few times. V gene TRBV18 combines with J gene TRBJ1-5, with D hard to call. Germline V gives CDR1 KGHSH, CDR2 LQKENI. CDR3 length equals 15 residues. Trimming stripped 6 bases from V and 4 bases from J, with 16 bases between. The CDR3 nucleotides read TGTGCCAGCTCTCCGGACGGGGTAGCAAATCAGCCCCAGCATTTT. Translation gives CASSPDGVANQPQHF.

The gene calls are TRBV5-1 and TRBJ2-3; the match to TRBD2 covers 13 bases. CDR3 length equals 17 residues. Germline values: CDR1 SGHRS, CDR2 YFSETQ. The V and J ends lost 4 bases and 0 bases, in that order; junction bases with no gene match: 5. DNA for the CDR3: TGCGCCAGCAGCCATCGGACTAGCGGGGGAAGCACAGATACGCAGTATTTT. Translating gives CASSHRTSGGSTDTQYF.

This chain connects TRBV20-1 to TRBJ2-3, with 7 bases aligning to TRBD1. V trimming: 1 base; J trimming: 0 bases; junction bases outside the gene matches: 4. The germline CDR1 and CDR2 sequences are DFQATT and SNEGSKA (reference sequence). The CDR3 is 15 amino acids. The CDR3 region is CSARAGTASTDTQYF. CDR3 nucleotides: TGCAGTGCTAGAGCCGGGACAGCTAGCACAGATACGCAGTATTTT.